These 8 T cell receptor beta chains share one sample of origin, sequenced in a study of control samples from healthy donors and cancer patients. Some clones are missing from TCRdb's copy, which holds only in-frame ones; the method was immunoSEQ multiplex PCR. The top ten hold about 3.2% of the sample, which has more than 100,000 clones, around 88% seen once. The material sequenced was blood. All receptors derive from a man aged 35-49 years in good health.

V and J are TRBV2 and TRBJ1-6; a possible D gene is TRBD1 (6 bases). The CDR3 has 14 residues. The V gene's germline CDR1 is SNHLY and CDR2 FYNNEI. The V end was cut by 7 bases, the J end by 11 bases, with 18 bases between. As DNA, the CDR3 is TGTGCCAGCAAATATGTAACAGGGAATCCACCCCTCCACTTT. Translation: CASKYVTGNPPLHF.

CDR3 residues: CASSRPVAGGTDWQFF. The CDR3 nucleotides are TGTGCCAGTAGCCGACCAGTGGCGGGAGGGACAGATTGGCAGTTCTTC. The J gene is TRBJ2-1, the V gene TRBV19; TRBD2 agrees at 9 bases. The ends lost 6 bases at V and 12 bases at J; junction bases unmatched: 18. CDR1 is LNHDA and CDR2 is SQIVND in the germline V gene (reference sequence). This CDR3 comprises 16 residues. The entire variable domain, with the rest obtained from reference TRBV19 and TRBJ2-1, is as follows: DGGITQSPKYLFRKEGQNVTLSCEQNLNHDAMYWYRQDPGQGLRLIYYSQIVNDFQKGDIAEGYSVSREKKESFPLTVTSAQKNPTAFYLCASSRPVAGGTDWQFFGPGTRLTVL.

The genes are TRBV15 and TRBJ1-6; D uncertain. The germline gives CDR1 LNHNV, CDR2 YYDKDF (reference sequence). The germline V and J ends were trimmed by 9 bases and 9 bases, with 3 bases remaining between them. The CDR3 is made up of 9 amino acids. The CDR3 sequence is CATVSPLHF. The DNA for the CDR3 is TGTGCCACGGTTTCACCCCTCCACTTT.

This chain links TRBV6-1 with TRBJ1-1; no clear D gene. CDR1 and CDR2 from the germline V gene are MNHNS and SASEGT. Trimming removed 1 base at V and 4 bases at J, with 4 bases between. The CDR3 spans 12 residues. The CDR3 DNA is TGTGCCAGCAGTGAAGTGGGCACTGAAGCTTTCTTT. It specifies CASSEVGTEAFF.

The chain is built from TRBV7-9 and TRBJ1-3; D gene uncertain. CDR1 SEHNR and CDR2 FQNEAQ come from the germline V gene (reference sequence). Trimming shortened V by 8 bases and J by 0 bases, and 14 bases separated the two germline ends. This CDR3 has 15 amino acids. The CDR3 loop reads CASQQLSYSGNTIYF. The DNA for the CDR3 is TGTGCCAGCCAACAGCTTAGTTACTCTGGAAACACCATATATTTT.

The V call is TRBV6-5, the J call TRBJ2-7; no reliable D call. Germline V gene sequence: CDR1 MNHEY, CDR2 SVGAGI. This CDR3 is built from 13 residues. Trimming removed 0 bases from V and 3 bases from J, with 6 bases in between. CDR3 region: CASSYSGHYEQYF. The CDR3 coding sequence is TGTGCCAGCAGTTACTCGGGCCACTACGAGCAGTACTTC.

The gene calls are TRBV6-5 and TRBJ1-6; 9 positions agree with TRBD1. The J segment lost 5 bases and the V segment lost 6 bases, leaving 5 bases of the junction unmatched. The CDR3 is 15 residues long. Germline V gene sequence: CDR1 MNHEY, CDR2 SVGAGI. In nucleotides, the CDR3 is TGTGCCAGCAGGAGGGACAGGGCAAATAATTCACCCCTCCACTTT. It yields the protein CASRRDRANNSPLHF.

V usage is TRBV3-1 (or the pseudogene TRBV3-2) and J usage is TRBJ2-5, with 8 positions matching TRBD2. This CDR3 contains 14 residues. J gave up 7 bases and V 3 bases, and 7 bases lay outside the gene matches. Germline CDR1 and CDR2: LGHDT and YNNKEL (reference sequence). In DNA, the CDR3 is TGTGCCAGCAGCCAGCCCGGGGGGGCCGGGACCCAGTACTTC. Translation gives CASSQPGGAGTQYF.